This record concerns one T cell receptor (beta chain) sequence. This clone was picked up a small number of times. The specificity of this receptor is unknown. It has no much larger one-base neighbor in the sample; base qualities were not kept. This sample stems from a study of CD8 T cells in seronegative destructive rheumatoid arthritis (dated by TCRdb to the early 2020s). About the investigation overall: At the time of sampling, seven of the eight CND-RA patients were on biological drugs. Comparison cohorts of seropositive RA, seronegative RA and healthy controls came from an earlier published TCRbeta dataset rather than new sequencing. The study compared peripheral CD8+ TCRbeta repertoires from patients with CCP-negative destructive rheumatoid arthritis (CND-RA) against repertoires from newly diagnosed seropositive RA, seronegative RA and healthy controls. What the work shows at the level of the full study, not this receptor alone: More CMV-reactive and fewer influenza A-reactive CD8+ TCRbeta sequences were observed in CND-RA repertoires than in controls and other RA subtypes. Across the 117,399 clonotypes tested, no public clonotype enrichment was retained after Benjamini-Hochberg correction. After adjusting for age, CND-RA patients appeared to have less diverse, more clonal CD8+ TCRbeta repertoires than other RA subtypes. A distinct set of enriched public clonotypes appeared to be present in CND-RA patients, and the authors interpreted this finding as support for a separate disease subset. The small size of the CND-RA cohort was noted as a limitation of the study. Because diagnostic samples were lacking, the TCR repertoire differences may partly reflect years of poor disease control rather than having been present at onset.

Per the germline V gene (reference sequence), SEHNR is the CDR1 and FQNEAQ is the CDR2. Taken from cysteine to phenylalanine, the CDR3 has 14 residues. The read is trimmed to its CDR3 DNA, 42 bases read in frame from base 1. V gives up 5 bases and J gives up 0 bases, and the segment between their germline ends measures 5 bases. Following the manufacturer's instructions, genomic DNA from CD8+ cells served as the input for TCRbeta sequencing. TCRbeta sequencing used the immunoSEQ assay and was run at a genomics technology centre in Finland. In the paper's pipeline: The clonotype tables produced by the immunoSEQ preprocessing pipeline were converted into VDJtools format, and any non-productive clonotypes were filtered out. Any sample with fewer than 10,000 reads was excluded, the remaining samples were subsampled to 10,000 reads, and most of the eight CND-RA samples made it through. The VDJtools CalcDiversityStats function was applied to data subsampled to 10,000 reads to calculate Shannon-Wiener, Simpson and clonality indices. To infer antigen specificity, non-singleton TCRbeta clonotypes were hard-matched against VDJdb, with no mismatches permitted. CDR3 sequences differing by one amino acid (Hamming distance 1) were grouped into clusters with potentially shared antigen targets. Group enrichment of public clonotypes was tested with one-sided Fisher's exact tests after groups were resampled to six samples, with the procedure repeated ten times. In its TCRdb copy, this immuneACCESS table keeps in-frame sequences only and misses some clones. Where compared with another copy, unresolved V genes explain less than half of these, and the others have no known cause. From that table come the V and J calls and clone size; the DNA was used to work out D and trimming. The sample has about 12,000 clones on record, around 86% of them singletons. The top ten constitute roughly 29% of the sample.

A negative result on the clinical CCP2 antibody test was shown by CND-RA patients, and progression of joint destruction was observed despite active therapy. Every CND-RA patient showed typical joint destruction in the wrists and ankles and had failed conventional anti-rheumatic therapy. Instead of being sampled at diagnosis, CND-RA patients were sampled after long disease histories, which in several cases spanned decades. Roughly 50 millilitres of EDTA-anticoagulated peripheral blood were drawn from each patient. Ficoll-Paque PLUS density gradient separation was used to isolate peripheral blood mononuclear cells. AutoMACS magnetic bead positive selection was used to isolate CD8+ cells from fresh or cryopreserved PBMCs, and flow cytometry was used to check purity. Nucleospin Tissue or Tissue XS kits were used for genomic DNA extraction, and quantification was performed on a Qubit 2.0 fluorometer.

This receptor was obtained from a woman between 30 and 50 years old with seronegative destructive rheumatoid arthritis. Recombination linked TRBV7-9 to TRBJ1-6; no D gene is confidently identified. Sequencing input: CD8+ T cells from blood. The bases read TGTGCCAGCAGCCTAAGCTCCTATAATTCACCCCTCCACTTT. Its coded protein is CASSLSSYNSPLHF.